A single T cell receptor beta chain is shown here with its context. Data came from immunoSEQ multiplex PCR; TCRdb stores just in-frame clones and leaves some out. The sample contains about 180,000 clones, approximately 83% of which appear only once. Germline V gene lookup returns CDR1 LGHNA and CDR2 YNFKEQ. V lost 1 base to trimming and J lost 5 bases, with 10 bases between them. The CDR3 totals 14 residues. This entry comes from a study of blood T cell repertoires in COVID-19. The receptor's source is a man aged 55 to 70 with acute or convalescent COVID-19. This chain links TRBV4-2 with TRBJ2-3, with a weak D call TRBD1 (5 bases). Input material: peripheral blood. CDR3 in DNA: TGTGCCAGCAGCCAAGGGGGCGCGGAAGATACGCAGTATTTT. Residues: CASSQGGAEDTQYF.